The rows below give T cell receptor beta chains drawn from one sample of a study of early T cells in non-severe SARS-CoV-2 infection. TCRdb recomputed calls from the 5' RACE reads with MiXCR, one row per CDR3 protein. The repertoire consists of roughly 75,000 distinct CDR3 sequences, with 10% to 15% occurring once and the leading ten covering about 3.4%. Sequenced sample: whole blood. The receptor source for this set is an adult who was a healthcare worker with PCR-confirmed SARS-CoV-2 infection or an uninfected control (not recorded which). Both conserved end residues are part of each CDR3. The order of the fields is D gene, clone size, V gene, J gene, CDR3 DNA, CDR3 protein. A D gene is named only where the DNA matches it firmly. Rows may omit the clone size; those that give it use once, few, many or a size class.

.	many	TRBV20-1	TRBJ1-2	TGCAGTGCTAGAGCTCCTAGGGGATTTGGCTACACCTTC	CSARAPRGFGYTF
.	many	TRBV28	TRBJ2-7	TGTGCCAGCAGTTTAGGCGGAAGTGAGTACGAGCAGTACTTC	CASSLGGSEYEQYF
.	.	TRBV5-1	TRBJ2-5	TGCGCCAGCAGCTTGGGACCGGATCAAGAGACCCAGTACTTC	CASSLGPDQETQYF
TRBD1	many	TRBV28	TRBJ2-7	TGTGCCAGCAGTTTACCCCTTCCGGGACAGGCTCCCTACGAGCAGTACTTC	CASSLPLPGQAPYEQYF
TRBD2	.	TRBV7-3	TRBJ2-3	TGTGCCAGCAGCTCTCAGCGGACTAGCGGGAGGGAAATTAGAGATACGCAGTATTTT	CASSSQRTSGREIRDTQYF
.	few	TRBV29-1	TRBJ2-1	TGCAGCGTTGAAAAGATCCGGCCCCTCAGCAATGAGCAGTTCTTC	CSVEKIRPLSNEQFF
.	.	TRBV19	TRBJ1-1	TGTGCCAGCTCCTCCGGGGCCGGATGGGCCGCTTTCTTT	CASSSGAGWAAFF
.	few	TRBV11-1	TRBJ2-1	TGTGCCAGCAGCTTAGCAGGACCCAACTACAATGAGCAGTTCTTC	CASSLAGPNYNEQFF
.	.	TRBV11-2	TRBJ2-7	TGTGCCAGCAGTCGAACCCCGGGTTACGAGCAGTACTTC	CASSRTPGYEQYF
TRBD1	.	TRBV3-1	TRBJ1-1	TGTGCCTGCAGCATGCGGACAGGGGGCGCATGGTTT	CACSMRTGGAWF
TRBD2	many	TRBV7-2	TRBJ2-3	TGTGCCAGCAGCTTTAGCGGGAGGGCCCTCGGAGATACGCAGTATTTT	CASSFSGRALGDTQYF
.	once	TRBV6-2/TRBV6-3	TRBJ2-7	TGTGCCAGCAGTTACAGGCTAGCGACCTACGAGCAGTACTTC	CASSYRLATYEQYF
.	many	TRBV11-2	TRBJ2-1	TGTGCCAGCAGCTTAGACCTAGCGAGGTCCTACAATGAGCAGTTCTTC	CASSLDLARSYNEQFF
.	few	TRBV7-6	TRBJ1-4	TGTGCCAGCAGCTTAGAAGGGGCAAAACTGTTTTTT	CASSLEGAKLFF
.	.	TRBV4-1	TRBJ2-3	TGCGCCAGCAGCTCCTTAGAGGGTACGCAGTATTTT	CASSSLEGTQYF
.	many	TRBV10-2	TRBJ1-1	TGCGCCAGCAGCGCCTCAGGAGGGCGTCGGGAAGCTTTCTTT	CASSASGGRREAFF
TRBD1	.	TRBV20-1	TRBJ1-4	TGCAGTGCTAGAGATGCCAGGGGGCTTGATGAAAAACTGTTTTTT	CSARDARGLDEKLFF
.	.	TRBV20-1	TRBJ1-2	TGCAGTGCTAGAACAGGGACGGTCGATGGCTACACCTTC	CSARTGTVDGYTF
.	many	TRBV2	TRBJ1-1	TGTGCCAGCAGATCGACAGGCACTGAAGCTTTCTTT	CASRSTGTEAFF
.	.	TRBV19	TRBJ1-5	TGTGCCAGTAGTAAGGCGTTCGAGACTTTCCAGCATTTT	CASSKAFETFQHF
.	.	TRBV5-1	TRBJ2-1	TGCGCCAGCAGCTTGGGACAGGTTAACAATGAGCAGTTCTTC	CASSLGQVNNEQFF
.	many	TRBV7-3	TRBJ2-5	TGTGCCAGCAGCTCCGCGGGTGGTGGTGGGACCCAGTACTTC	CASSSAGGGGTQYF
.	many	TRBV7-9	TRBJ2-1	TGTGCCTCTGGAAAAAACAATGAGCAGTTCTTC	CASGKNNEQFF
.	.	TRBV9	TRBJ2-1	TGTGCCAGCAGCGTAGAGGTACTAGCTAGTGAGCAGTTCTTC	CASSVEVLASEQFF
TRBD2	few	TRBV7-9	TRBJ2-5	TGTGCCAGCCGCCTCTTGTCCACTAGCGGGAAAGAGACCCAGTACTTC	CASRLLSTSGKETQYF
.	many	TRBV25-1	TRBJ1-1	TGTGCCAGCGCCCGGGGGGCGGGCATTAGCATGAACACTGAAGCTTTCTTT	CASARGAGISMNTEAFF
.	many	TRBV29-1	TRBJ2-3	TGCAGCGCCAGGGCGGGAGATACGCAGTATTTT	CSARAGDTQYF